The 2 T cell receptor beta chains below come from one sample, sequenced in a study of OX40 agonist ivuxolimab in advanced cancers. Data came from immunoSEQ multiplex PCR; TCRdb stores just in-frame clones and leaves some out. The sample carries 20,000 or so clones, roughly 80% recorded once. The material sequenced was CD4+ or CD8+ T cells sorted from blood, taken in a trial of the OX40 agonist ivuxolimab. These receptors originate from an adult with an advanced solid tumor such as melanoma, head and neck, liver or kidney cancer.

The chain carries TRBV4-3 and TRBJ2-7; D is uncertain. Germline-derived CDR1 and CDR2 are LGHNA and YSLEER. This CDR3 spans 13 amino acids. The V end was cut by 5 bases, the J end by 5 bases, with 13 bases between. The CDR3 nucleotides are TGCGCCAGCAGCGGGCGGCACGGAGACGAGCAGTACTTC. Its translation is CASSGRHGDEQYF.

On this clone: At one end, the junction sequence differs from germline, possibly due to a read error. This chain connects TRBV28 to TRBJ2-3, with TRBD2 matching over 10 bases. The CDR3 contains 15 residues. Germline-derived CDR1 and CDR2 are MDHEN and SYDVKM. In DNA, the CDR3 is TGTGCCAGCACTTTACTAGCGGGGTACGGAGATACGCAGTATTTT. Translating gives CASTLLAGYGDTQYF.